The 9 T cell receptor beta chains below come from one sample, sequenced in a study of blood T cells in healthy people across ages. Then a second PCR, running roughly 7 to 12 cycles, was carried out with a sample-barcoded 5' primer and a J-beta primer mix. TCRdb recomputed calls from the 5' RACE reads with MiXCR, one row per CDR3 protein. The sample records 730,000 or so distinct CDR3 sequences, roughly 43% being singletons. Specimen: blood. Receptors originate from an elderly man in good health.

This clonotype was seen at least ten times. The V gene is TRBV4-3, the J gene TRBJ2-2; D not resolved. The CDR3 has 14 amino acids. In germline, CDR1 is LGHNA, CDR2 YSLEER. V shed 5 bases and J shed 3 bases, with 10 bases lying between them. This chain's CDR3 is CASSEGPYTGELFF. CDR3 DNA sequence: TGCGCCAGCAGCGAAGGGCCTTACACCGGGGAGCTGTTTTTT.

The genes are TRBV29-1 and TRBJ2-1; D is perhaps TRBD2 (5 bases). The CDR3 covers 11 residues. Germline V gene data show CDR1 as SQVTM and CDR2 as ANQGSEA. Trimming pared 7 bases from V and 4 bases from J, leaving 8 bases between. Here the CDR3 DNA reads TGCAGCGGGGAGTTGTACAATGAGCAGTTCTTC. This sequence encodes CSGELYNEQFF.

This clonotype was counted only a few times. This chain joins TRBV12-3 or TRBV12-4 and TRBJ2-5; TRBD2 matches at 8 bases. The trim removed 5 bases at V and 4 bases at J, leaving 9 bases unmatched. The CDR3 runs 15 residues. The CDR3 DNA is TGTGCCAGCAGTCACCAAGCGGGAGCCCCAGAGACCCAGTACTTC. It is translated as CASSHQAGAPETQYF.

The table lists this clonotype with a few counts. The chain is built from TRBV7-2 and TRBJ2-7; D unclear. This CDR3 region has 12 residues. With 2 bases removed from V and 4 bases from J, the gap between germline ends came to 6 bases. Germline CDR1 and CDR2: SGHTA and FQGNSA. Written as DNA, the CDR3 is TGTGCCAGCAGCTTAACGATGTACGAGCAGTACTTC. It codes for CASSLTMYEQYF. The full variable domain, its missing parts supplied by reference TRBV7-2 and TRBJ2-7, is GAGVSQSPSNKVTEKGKDVELRCDPISGHTALYWYRQSLGQGLEFLIYFQGNSAPDKSGLPSDRFSAERTGGSVSTLTIQRTQQEDSAVYLCASSLTMYEQYFGPGTRLTVT.

V usage is TRBV6-2 or TRBV6-3 and J usage is TRBJ1-5, with D hard to call. V lost 6 bases to trimming and J lost 2 bases, with 20 bases between them. Germline CDR1 reads MNHEY; CDR2 reads SVGEGT. The CDR3 totals 17 residues. The CDR3 protein is CASSDGIPTVGNQPQHF. The CDR3 DNA sequence: TGTGCCAGCAGCGATGGAATCCCGACGGTAGGCAATCAGCCCCAGCATTTT.

The CDR3 protein is CASSERQGVYNEQFF. The CDR3 nucleotides are TGCGCCAGCAGTGAGAGGCAGGGTGTGTACAATGAGCAGTTCTTC. The V gene is TRBV10-1, the J gene TRBJ2-1; tentative D call: TRBD1 (5 bases). V lost 2 bases and J 4 bases, leaving 12 bases between the germline ends. The CDR3 runs 15 residues. Germline V gene sequence: CDR1 WNHNN, CDR2 SYGVQD (reference sequence).

The J gene is TRBJ2-5, the V gene TRBV4-2; possibly TRBD1 for D (5 bases). Trimming left V 1 base short and J 10 bases short, with 34 bases between. CDR1 LGHNA and CDR2 YNFKEQ come from the germline V gene. This CDR3 contains 20 residues. CDR3 in amino acids: CASSQVPDTFGASLYSVQYF. The CDR3 DNA reads TGTGCCAGCAGCCAAGTTCCGGACACCTTTGGGGCATCCCTGTACAGTGTCCAGTACTTC.

Notes on this clonotype: This may come from a read error, since a much larger clone is one base off. The chain recombines TRBV7-2 with TRBJ2-4; 12 bases line up with TRBD2. V shed 5 bases and J 13 bases; nucleotides not matched to a gene: 12. This CDR3 contains 15 residues. The germline CDR1 and CDR2 sequences are SGHTA and FQGNSA. CDR3 DNA sequence: TGTGCCAGCAGCGTGACTAGCGGGAGTCCCTACAAGCAGTACTTC. The encoded protein is CASSVTSGSPYKQYF.

This rearrangement joins TRBV4-1 to TRBJ2-2; D gene unclear. V dropped 6 bases and J dropped 7 bases, with 12 bases sitting between them. CDR3 length: 13 residues. Germline-derived CDR1 and CDR2 are MGHRA and YSYEKL. CDR3 protein: CASSPPWGGELFF. The CDR3 DNA reads TGCGCCAGCAGTCCCCCCTGGGGCGGGGAGCTGTTTTTT.